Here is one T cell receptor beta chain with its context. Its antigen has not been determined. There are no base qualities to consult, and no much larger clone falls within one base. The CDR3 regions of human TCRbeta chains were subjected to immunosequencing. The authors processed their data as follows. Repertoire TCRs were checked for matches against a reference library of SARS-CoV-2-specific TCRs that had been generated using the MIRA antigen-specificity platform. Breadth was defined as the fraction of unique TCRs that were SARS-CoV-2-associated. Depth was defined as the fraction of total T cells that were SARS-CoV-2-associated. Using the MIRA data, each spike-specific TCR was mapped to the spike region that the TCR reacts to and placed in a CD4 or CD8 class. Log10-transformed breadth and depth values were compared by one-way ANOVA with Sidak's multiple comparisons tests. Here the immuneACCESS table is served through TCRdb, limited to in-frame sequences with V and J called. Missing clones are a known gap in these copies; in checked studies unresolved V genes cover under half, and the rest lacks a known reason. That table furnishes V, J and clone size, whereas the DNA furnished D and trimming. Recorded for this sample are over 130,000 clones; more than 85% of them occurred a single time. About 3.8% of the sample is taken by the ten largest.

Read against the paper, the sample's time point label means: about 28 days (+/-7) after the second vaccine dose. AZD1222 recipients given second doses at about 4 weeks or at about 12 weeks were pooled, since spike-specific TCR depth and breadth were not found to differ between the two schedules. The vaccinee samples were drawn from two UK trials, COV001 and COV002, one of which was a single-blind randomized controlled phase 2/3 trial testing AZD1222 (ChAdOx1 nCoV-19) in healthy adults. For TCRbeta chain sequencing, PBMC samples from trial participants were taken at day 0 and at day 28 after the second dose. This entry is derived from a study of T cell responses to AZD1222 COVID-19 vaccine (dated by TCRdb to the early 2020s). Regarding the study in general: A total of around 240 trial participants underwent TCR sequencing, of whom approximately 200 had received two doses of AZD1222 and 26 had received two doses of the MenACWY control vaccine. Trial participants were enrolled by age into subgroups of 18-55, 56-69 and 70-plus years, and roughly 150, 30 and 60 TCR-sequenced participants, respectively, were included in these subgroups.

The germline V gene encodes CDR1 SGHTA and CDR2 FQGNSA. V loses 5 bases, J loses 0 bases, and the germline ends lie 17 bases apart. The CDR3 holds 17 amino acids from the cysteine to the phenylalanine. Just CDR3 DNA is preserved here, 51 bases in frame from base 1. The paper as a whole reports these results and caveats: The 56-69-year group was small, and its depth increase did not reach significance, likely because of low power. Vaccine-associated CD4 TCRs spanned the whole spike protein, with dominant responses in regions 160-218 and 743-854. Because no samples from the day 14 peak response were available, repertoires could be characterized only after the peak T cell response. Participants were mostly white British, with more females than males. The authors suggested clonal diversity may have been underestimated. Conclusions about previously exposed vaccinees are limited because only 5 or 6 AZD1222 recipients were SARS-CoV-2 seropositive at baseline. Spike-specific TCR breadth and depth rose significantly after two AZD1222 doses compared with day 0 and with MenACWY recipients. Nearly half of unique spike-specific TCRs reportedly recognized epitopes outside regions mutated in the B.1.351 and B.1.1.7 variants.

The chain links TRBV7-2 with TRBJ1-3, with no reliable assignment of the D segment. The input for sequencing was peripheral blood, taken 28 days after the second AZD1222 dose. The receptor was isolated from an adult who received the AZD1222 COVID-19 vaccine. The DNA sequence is TGTGCCAGCAGCCGCGACGGGCAAAGAAGCTCTGGAAACACCATATATTTT. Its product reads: CASSRDGQRSSGNTIYF.